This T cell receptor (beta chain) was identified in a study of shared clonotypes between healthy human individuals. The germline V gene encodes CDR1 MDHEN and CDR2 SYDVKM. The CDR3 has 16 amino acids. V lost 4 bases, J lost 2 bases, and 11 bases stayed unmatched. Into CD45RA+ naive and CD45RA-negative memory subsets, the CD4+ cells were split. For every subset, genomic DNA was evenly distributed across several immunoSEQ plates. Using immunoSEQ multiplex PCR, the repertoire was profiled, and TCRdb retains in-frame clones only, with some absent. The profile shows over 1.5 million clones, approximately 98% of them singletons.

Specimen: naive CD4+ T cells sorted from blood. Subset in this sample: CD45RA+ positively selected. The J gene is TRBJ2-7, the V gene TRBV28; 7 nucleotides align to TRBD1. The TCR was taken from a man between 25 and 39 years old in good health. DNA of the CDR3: TGTGCCAGCAGTTCCTTTTCGACAGGGAGCCCCTACGAGCAGTACTTC. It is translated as CASSSFSTGSPYEQYF.